Included here is one TCR beta chain sequence, with context. The CDR3 is 19 amino acids. Per the germline V gene, CDR1 is MDHEN and CDR2 is SYDVKM. Unmatched junction bases numbered 11, after V lost 0 bases and J lost 1 base. These data are taken from a study of T cell responses to AZD1222 COVID-19 vaccine. The assay was immunoSEQ multiplex PCR, and TCRdb's table has in-frame clones only and misses some. In the table there are 85,000 to 90,000 clones, around 90% of which are singletons. The source of this sequence is an adult in good health. The sequencing here drew on peripheral blood, taken on day 0 of AZD1222 vaccination. The V call is TRBV28, the J call TRBJ2-5; TRBD2 aligns across 10 bases. The CDR3 loop reads CASSLCPLSGRFCQETQYF. In DNA, the CDR3 is TGTGCCAGCAGTTTATGCCCCCTTAGCGGGAGGTTTTGCCAAGAGACCCAGTACTTC.